This passage covers 27 T cell receptor beta chains from one sample sequenced in a study of CD8+ T cells in alopecia areata. Following extraction, RNA underwent reverse transcription to cDNA, which served as the sequencing template. This table comes from immunoSEQ multiplex PCR, and its TCRdb copy is limited to in-frame clones, with some not included. The data show some 160,000 clones, with under 70% seen just once and 0.75% to 0.95% held by the top ten. Treatment described: oral pan-JAK inhibitor, 5-10 mg twice daily. Sequences were derived from CD4+ T cells sorted from blood, sampled at week 4, from a patient treated with tofacitinib. All receptors derive from a human donor with alopecia areata.

The gene calls are TRBV29-1 and TRBJ2-1; TRBD1 is a possible D gene (6 bases). With 8 bases removed from V and 3 bases from J, the gap between germline ends came to 17 bases. The CDR3 extends over 14 amino acids. Germline CDR1 reads SQVTM; CDR2 reads ANQGSEA. CDR3 bases: TGCAGCACGGCCGGGACACAAGTCTACAATGAGCAGTTCTTC. This codes for CSTAGTQVYNEQFF.

The rearrangement uses TRBV27 and TRBJ2-5; D is possibly TRBD2 (5 bases). Germline V gives CDR1 MNHEY, CDR2 SMNVEV (reference sequence). The CDR3 totals 13 residues. V was cut by 4 bases and J by 5 bases, with 11 bases left in between. CDR3 bases: TGTGCCAGCAGTTGGACCTCGGGGGAGACCCAGTACTTC. Encoded protein: CASSWTSGETQYF.

The genes are TRBV29-1 and TRBJ1-4; possibly TRBD1 for D (5 bases). V shed 6 bases and J shed 15 bases, with 20 bases lying between them. Germline CDR1 is SQVTM and CDR2 is ANQGSEA. This CDR3 has 12 residues. CDR3 protein: CSVSRPGGEVFF. The CDR3 region has the DNA TGCAGCGTCTCGAGACCGGGGGGAGAGGTGTTTTTT.

This clone was recorded a few times. The V gene is TRBV30, the J gene TRBJ1-2; D might be TRBD1 (5 bases). Germline-derived CDR1 and CDR2 are GTSNPN and SVGIG (reference sequence). The CDR3 spans 12 residues. The V and J ends lost 5 bases and 9 bases respectively, with 16 bases between them. Here the CDR3 reads CAWVDRLTSYTF. CDR3 sequence (DNA): TGTGCCTGGGTTGACAGACTGACGAGCTACACCTTC.

The chain recombines TRBV7-8 with TRBJ1-6; D remains unclear. The CDR3 is 13 amino acids. In germline, CDR1 is SGHVS, CDR2 FQNEAQ. The V end was cut by 5 bases, the J end by 14 bases, with 16 bases between. Here the CDR3 DNA reads TGTGCCAGCAGCAATAACGGGAAGGGCGCCCTCCACTTT. Its translation: CASSNNGKGALHF. The full variable domain, rest sourced from reference TRBV7-8 and TRBJ1-6, is GAGVSQSPRYKVAKRGQDVALRCDPISGHVSLFWYQQALGQGPEFLTYFQNEAQLDKSGLPSDRFFAERPEGSVSTLKIQRTQQEDSAVYLCASSNNGKGALHFGNGTRLTVT.

The chain uses TRBV19 and TRBJ1-2; D call uncertain. CDR1 and CDR2 from the germline V gene are LNHDA and SQIVND (reference sequence). V was trimmed by 5 bases and J by 8 bases, leaving 9 bases between them. This CDR3 comprises 11 residues. CDR3 sequence: CASSQSGGYTF. The CDR3 DNA sequence: TGTGCCAGTAGTCAGAGTGGAGGCTACACCTTC.

This clone was observed a single time. V gene TRBV5-1 combines with J gene TRBJ1-5; TRBD1 agrees at 8 bases. The CDR3 length is 15 residues. The junction had 7 bases not matched to a gene; V was cut back by 3 bases and J by 5 bases. Germline V gene sequence: CDR1 SGHRS, CDR2 YFSETQ. In DNA form, the CDR3 reads TGCGCCAGCAGCTCGAACGGACAGGGCGATCAGCCCCAGCATTTT. This codes for CASSSNGQGDQPQHF.

This clone was detected ten times or more. This chain links TRBV6-5 with TRBJ2-5; D is ambiguous. Germline V lookup: CDR1 MNHEY, CDR2 SVGAGI. This CDR3 has 14 amino acids. Deletions cut 6 bases from V and 7 bases from J, with 18 bases between. CDR3 protein: CASSPQQSSATQYF. CDR3 DNA: TGTGCCAGCAGCCCACAGCAGTCATCGGCGACCCAGTACTTC.

The genes are TRBV15 and TRBJ2-3; possibly TRBD1 for D (6 bases). CDR3 length: 15 residues. Germline assignment: CDR1 LNHNV and CDR2 YYDKDF (reference sequence). V was trimmed by 3 bases and J by 2 bases, leaving 12 bases between them. The CDR3 sequence is CATSRGDRSTDTQYF. The DNA for the CDR3 is TGTGCCACCAGCAGGGGAGACAGGTCCACAGATACGCAGTATTTT.

The V gene is TRBV5-1, the J gene TRBJ2-5; D may be TRBD2 (6 bases). CDR3 length equals 12 residues. Trimming took off 3 bases at V and 4 bases at J, with 7 bases between the two ends. Germline CDR1 is SGHRS and CDR2 is YFSETQ. CDR3 in amino acids: CASSWDSETQYF. In nucleotides, the CDR3 is TGCGCCAGCAGCTGGGACTCAGAGACCCAGTACTTC.

The J gene is TRBJ2-4, the V gene TRBV30; D not certain. V was trimmed by 0 bases and J by 8 bases, leaving 5 bases between them. Germline-derived CDR1 and CDR2 are GTSNPN and SVGIG (reference sequence). This CDR3 contains 11 residues. The CDR3 sequence is CAWSVRDIQYF. The CDR3 DNA sequence: TGTGCCTGGAGTGTAAGGGACATTCAGTACTTC.

V usage is TRBV30 and J usage is TRBJ2-2; no clear D. Trimming stripped 2 bases from V and 7 bases from J, with 14 bases between. CDR1 is GTSNPN, CDR2 SVGIG, per germline (reference sequence). CDR3 length: 14 amino acids. The CDR3 is CAWSLPDGDGELFF. CDR3 DNA sequence: TGTGCCTGGAGTCTACCAGATGGGGACGGGGAGCTGTTTTTT.

On this clone: The same CDR3 can be traced to other DNA sequences in this sample. The chain couples TRBV29-1 to TRBJ2-5; D is uncertain. Germline V gives CDR1 SQVTM, CDR2 ANQGSEA. V shed 4 bases and J shed 4 bases, with 4 bases lying between them. CDR3 length: 10 amino acids. The CDR3: CSVGVETQYF. CDR3 sequence (DNA): TGCAGCGTTGGAGTAGAGACCCAGTACTTC.

The CDR3 loop is CASSETATNEKLFF. As DNA, the CDR3 is TGTGCCAGCAGTGAAACAGCAACTAATGAAAAACTGTTTTTT. V and J are TRBV6-1 and TRBJ1-4, with D unresolved. This CDR3 is built from 14 residues. V was clipped by 2 bases and J by 0 bases, with 4 bases between them. Germline V gene lookup returns CDR1 MNHNS and CDR2 SASEGT.

The V gene is TRBV11-1, the J gene TRBJ2-7; TRBD1 is a possible D gene (6 bases). Deletions cut 5 bases from V and 3 bases from J, with 11 bases between. CDR1 is SGHAT and CDR2 is FQDESV in the germline V gene (reference sequence). The CDR3 is 13 amino acids. CDR3 nucleotides: TGTGCCAGCAGCCCCCGAGGGGGCTACGAGCAGTACTTC. Protein sequence: CASSPRGGYEQYF.

The table lists this clone with a count of one. The chain recombines TRBV5-1 with TRBJ2-3; 9 nucleotides match TRBD2. CDR1 and CDR2 from the germline V gene are SGHRS and YFSETQ. The ends lost 0 bases at V and 2 bases at J; junction bases unmatched: 4. The CDR3 contains 16 residues. In DNA, the CDR3 is TGCGCCAGCAGCTTGGGAAGCGGGGGGTTCACAGATACGCAGTATTTT. Translated, it gives CASSLGSGGFTDTQYF.

The rearrangement uses TRBV2 and TRBJ1-5; D is unresolved. Deletions cut 7 bases from V and 6 bases from J, with 13 bases between. The germline gives CDR1 SNHLY, CDR2 FYNNEI. CDR3 length: 13 amino acids. This CDR3 reads CASNRETAQPQHF. In DNA, the CDR3 is TGTGCCAGCAATAGGGAAACGGCTCAGCCCCAGCATTTT.

V usage is TRBV6-1 and J usage is TRBJ1-5, with D unclear. The germline V and J ends were trimmed by 7 bases and 2 bases, with 12 bases remaining between them. Germline CDR1 MNHNS, CDR2 SASEGT. This CDR3 contains 14 residues. The DNA for the CDR3 is TGTGCCAGCATGAATGGAGAAGGCAATCAGCCCCAGCATTTT. The encoded protein is CASMNGEGNQPQHF.

This chain connects TRBV7-9 to TRBJ1-2; the D is unclear. Trimming pared 5 bases from V and 4 bases from J, leaving 17 bases between. CDR1 SEHNR and CDR2 FQNEAQ come from the germline V gene (reference sequence). The CDR3 is 15 amino acids. CDR3 coding DNA: TGTGCCAGCAGCCCGCCTGTGAGGCTTGGCTATGGCTACACCTTC. Translated: CASSPPVRLGYGYTF. Combining the CDR3 with reference TRBV7-9 and TRBJ1-2 gives the whole variable domain DTGVSQNPRHKITKRGQNVTFRCDPISEHNRLYWYRQTLGQGPEFLTYFQNEAQLEKSRLLSDRFSAERPKGSFSTLEIQRTEQGDSAMYLCASSPPVRLGYGYTFGSGTRLTVV.

The chain employs TRBV29-1 and TRBJ1-2; D may be TRBD1 (6 bases). This CDR3 has 12 residues. The V gene lost 8 bases and the J gene lost 8 bases, with 18 bases spanning the gap. The germline CDR1 and CDR2 sequences are SQVTM and ANQGSEA. For the CDR3, the DNA is TGCAGCCTCCGGGAGGGGGAGGTCGGCTACACCTTC. It translates to CSLREGEVGYTF. The full variable domain, completed using reference TRBV29-1 and TRBJ1-2, is SAVISQKPSRDICQRGTSLTIQCQVDSQVTMMFWYRQQPGQSLTLIATANQGSEATYESGFVIDKFPISRPNLTFSTLTVSNMSPEDSSIYLCSLREGEVGYTFGSGTRLTVV.

The V call is TRBV30, the J call TRBJ2-7; possible D gene TRBD1, 6 bases. Germline loops: CDR1 GTSNPN, CDR2 SVGIG (reference sequence). V dropped 4 bases and J dropped 2 bases, with 9 bases sitting between them. The CDR3 totals 12 residues. The CDR3 here is CAWTRGPYEQYF. The CDR3 DNA is TGTGCCTGGACCAGGGGCCCCTACGAGCAGTACTTC.

The chain joins TRBV7-9 to TRBJ2-7; D remains unclear. Trimming removed 1 base at V and 5 bases at J, with 12 bases between. Germline lookup yields CDR1 SEHNR and CDR2 FQNEAQ (reference sequence). The CDR3 is made up of 14 amino acids. The CDR3 reads CASSLVPGLDEQYF. The DNA of the CDR3 is TGTGCCAGCAGCTTAGTCCCAGGTCTGGACGAGCAGTACTTC.

A few counts support this clone. This same CDR3 is encoded by further DNA sequences in the sample. The chain is built from TRBV29-1 and TRBJ2-3; perhaps TRBD1 as D (6 bases). The germline V gene encodes CDR1 SQVTM and CDR2 ANQGSEA. The CDR3 is 13 residues long. V was shortened by 4 bases and J by 0 bases, with 8 bases between the two germline ends. In nucleotides, the CDR3 is TGCAGCGTTGGCAGGGGTAGCACAGATACGCAGTATTTT. Encoded protein: CSVGRGSTDTQYF.

J is TRBJ2-4 and V is TRBV5-4; D remains unclear. Trimming shortened V by 1 base and J by 8 bases, and 4 bases separated the two germline ends. Germline lookup yields CDR1 SGHNT and CDR2 YYREEE (reference sequence). The CDR3 runs to 11 residues. CDR3 DNA: TGTGCCAGCAGCTTGTTGGACATTCAGTACTTC. Amino acid sequence: CASSLLDIQYF. The full variable domain, rest sourced from reference TRBV5-4 and TRBJ2-4, is ETGVTQSPTHLIKTRGQQVTLRCSSQSGHNTVSWYQQALGQGPQFIFQYYREEENGRGNFPPRFSGLQFPNYSSELNVNALELDDSALYLCASSLLDIQYFGAGTRLSVL.

J is TRBJ2-2 and V is TRBV5-1, with D possibly TRBD2 on 5 matching bases. The CDR3 has 12 residues. Germline V gene data show CDR1 as SGHRS and CDR2 as YFSETQ. Trimming left V 4 bases short and J 7 bases short, with 8 bases between. In nucleotides, the CDR3 is TGCGCCAGCAGCCCCGGGGTCGGGGAGCTGTTTTTT. Protein product: CASSPGVGELFF.

The chain uses TRBV20-1 and TRBJ1-2; no reliable D call. This CDR3 is built from 9 residues. CDR1 DFQATT and CDR2 SNEGSKA come from the germline V gene (reference sequence). The V end lost 6 bases, the J end lost 10 bases, and 9 bases lay between the germline ends. The CDR3 reads CSAASDYTF. In nucleotides, the CDR3 is TGCAGTGCCGCATCCGACTACACCTTC.

This clone was observed a single time. This chain connects TRBV5-1 to TRBJ1-1; D call uncertain. This CDR3 region has 15 residues. Germline values: CDR1 SGHRS, CDR2 YFSETQ. V lost 4 bases and J lost 2, with 15 bases in between. The CDR3 region is CASSPNSGENTEAFF. The DNA of the CDR3 is TGCGCCAGCAGCCCCAACTCCGGCGAAAACACTGAAGCTTTCTTT.